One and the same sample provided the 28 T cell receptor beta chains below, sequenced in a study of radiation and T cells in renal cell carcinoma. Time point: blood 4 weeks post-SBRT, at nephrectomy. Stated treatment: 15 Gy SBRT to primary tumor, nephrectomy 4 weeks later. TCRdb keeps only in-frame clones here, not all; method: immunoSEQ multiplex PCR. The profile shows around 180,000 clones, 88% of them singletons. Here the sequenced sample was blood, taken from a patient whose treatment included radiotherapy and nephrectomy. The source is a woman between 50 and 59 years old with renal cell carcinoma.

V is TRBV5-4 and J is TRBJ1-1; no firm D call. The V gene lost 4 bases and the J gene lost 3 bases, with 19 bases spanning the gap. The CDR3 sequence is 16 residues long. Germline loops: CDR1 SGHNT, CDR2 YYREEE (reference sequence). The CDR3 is CASSKLSSVEYTEAFF. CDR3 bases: TGTGCCAGCAGCAAACTCTCGTCCGTTGAGTACACTGAAGCTTTCTTT.

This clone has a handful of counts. The CDR3 region has the DNA TGCGCCAGCAGCTTATGGGGGAACACTGAAGCTTTCTTT. This translates into CASSLWGNTEAFF. This chain connects TRBV5-1 to TRBJ1-1; no clear D gene. V shed 2 bases and J shed 1 base, with 6 bases lying between them. Germline assignment: CDR1 SGHRS and CDR2 YFSETQ. The CDR3 sequence is 13 residues long.

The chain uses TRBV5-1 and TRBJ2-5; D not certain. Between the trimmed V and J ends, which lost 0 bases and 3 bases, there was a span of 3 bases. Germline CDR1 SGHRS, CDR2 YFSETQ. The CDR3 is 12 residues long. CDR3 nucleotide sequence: TGCGCCAGCAGCTTGGTTGAAGAGACCCAGTACTTC. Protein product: CASSLVEETQYF. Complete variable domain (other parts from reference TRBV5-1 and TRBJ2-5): KAGVTQTPRYLIKTRGQQVTLSCSPISGHRSVSWYQQTPGQGLQFLFEYFSETQRNKGNFPGRFSGRQFSNSRSEMNVSTLELGDSALYLCASSLVEETQYFGPGTRLLVL.

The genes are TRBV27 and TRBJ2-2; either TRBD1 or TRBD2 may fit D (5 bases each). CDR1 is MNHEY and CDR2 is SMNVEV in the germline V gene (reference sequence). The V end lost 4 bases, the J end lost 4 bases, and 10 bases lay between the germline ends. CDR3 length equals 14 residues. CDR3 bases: TGTGCCAGCAGTTACAGGACTCCCACCGGGGAGCTGTTTTTT. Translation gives CASSYRTPTGELFF.

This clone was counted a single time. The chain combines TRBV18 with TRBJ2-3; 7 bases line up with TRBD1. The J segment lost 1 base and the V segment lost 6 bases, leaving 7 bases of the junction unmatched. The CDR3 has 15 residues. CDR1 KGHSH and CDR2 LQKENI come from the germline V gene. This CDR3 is CASSEEGAGTDTQYF. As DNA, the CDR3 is TGTGCCAGCTCCGAAGAGGGGGCGGGCACAGATACGCAGTATTTT.

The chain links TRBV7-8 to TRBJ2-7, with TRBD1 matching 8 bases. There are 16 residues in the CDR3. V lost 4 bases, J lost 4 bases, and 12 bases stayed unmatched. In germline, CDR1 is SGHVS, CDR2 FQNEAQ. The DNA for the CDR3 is TGTGCCAGCAGCTCGCCTTCAGGGGGCCGTTTTTACGAGCAGTACTTC. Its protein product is CASSSPSGGRFYEQYF.

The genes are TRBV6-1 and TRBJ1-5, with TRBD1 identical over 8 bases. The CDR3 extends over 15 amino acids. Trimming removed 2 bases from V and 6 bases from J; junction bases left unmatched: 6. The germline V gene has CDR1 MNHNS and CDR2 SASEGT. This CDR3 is CASSELDRGVQPQHF. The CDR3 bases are TGTGCCAGCAGTGAATTAGACAGGGGAGTTCAGCCCCAGCATTTT.

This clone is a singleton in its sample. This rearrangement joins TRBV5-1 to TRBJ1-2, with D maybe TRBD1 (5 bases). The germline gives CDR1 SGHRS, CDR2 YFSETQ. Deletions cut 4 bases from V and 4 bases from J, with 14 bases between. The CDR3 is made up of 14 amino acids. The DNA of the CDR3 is TGCGCCAGCAGCCCCGGGACGGGAGGCTATGGCTACACCTTC. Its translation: CASSPGTGGYGYTF.

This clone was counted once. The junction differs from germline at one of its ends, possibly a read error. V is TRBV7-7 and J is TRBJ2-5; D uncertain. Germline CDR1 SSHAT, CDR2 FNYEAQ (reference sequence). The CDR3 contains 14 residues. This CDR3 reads CASSALTSTETQYF. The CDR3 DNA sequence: TGTGCTAGCAGCGCGCTGACATCTACGGAGACCCAGTACTTC.

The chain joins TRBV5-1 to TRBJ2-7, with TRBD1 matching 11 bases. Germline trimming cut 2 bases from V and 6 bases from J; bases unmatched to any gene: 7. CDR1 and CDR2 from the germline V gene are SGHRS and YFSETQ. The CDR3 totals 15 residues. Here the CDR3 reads CASSFRDRGSREQYF. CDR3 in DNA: TGCGCCAGCAGCTTCCGGGACAGGGGGAGTCGCGAGCAGTACTTC.

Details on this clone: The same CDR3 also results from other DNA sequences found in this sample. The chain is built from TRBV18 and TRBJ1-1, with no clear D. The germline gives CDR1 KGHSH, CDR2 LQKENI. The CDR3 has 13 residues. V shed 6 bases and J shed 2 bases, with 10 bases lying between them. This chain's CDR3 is CASSPAENTEAFF. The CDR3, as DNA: TGTGCCAGCTCCCCGGCGGAAAACACTGAAGCTTTCTTT.

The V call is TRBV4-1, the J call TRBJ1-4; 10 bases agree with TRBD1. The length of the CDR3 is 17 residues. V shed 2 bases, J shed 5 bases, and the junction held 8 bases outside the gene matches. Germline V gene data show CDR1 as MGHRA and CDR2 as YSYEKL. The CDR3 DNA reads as TGCGCCAGCAGCCAAAGAAAGGCGGGACAGGGGAATGAAAAACTGTTTTTT. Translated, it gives CASSQRKAGQGNEKLFF.

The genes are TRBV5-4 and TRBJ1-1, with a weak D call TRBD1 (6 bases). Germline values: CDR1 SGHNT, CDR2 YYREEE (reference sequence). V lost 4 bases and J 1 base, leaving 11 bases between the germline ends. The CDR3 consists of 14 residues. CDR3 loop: CASSAGVGNTEAFF. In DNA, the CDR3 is TGTGCCAGCAGCGCAGGGGTGGGGAACACTGAAGCTTTCTTT.

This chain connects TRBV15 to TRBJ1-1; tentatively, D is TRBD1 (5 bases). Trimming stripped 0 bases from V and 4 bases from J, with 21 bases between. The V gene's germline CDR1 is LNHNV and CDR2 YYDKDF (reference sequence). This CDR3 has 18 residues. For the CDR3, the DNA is TGTGCCACCAGCAGAGAACCGCGCCAAACTGGAGGGGCCACTGAAGCTTTCTTT. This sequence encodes CATSREPRQTGGATEAFF.

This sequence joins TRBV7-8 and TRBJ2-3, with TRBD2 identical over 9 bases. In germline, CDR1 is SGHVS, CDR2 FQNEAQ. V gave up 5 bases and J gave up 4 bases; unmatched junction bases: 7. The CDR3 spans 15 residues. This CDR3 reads CASSPSSGDPDTQYF. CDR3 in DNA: TGTGCCAGCAGCCCTTCTAGCGGGGACCCAGATACGCAGTATTTT.

The CDR3 bases are TGTGCCAGCAGTCGTTCCACAGATAGCAATCAGCCCCAGCATTTT. Translated, it gives CASSRSTDSNQPQHF. The J gene is TRBJ1-5, the V gene TRBV6-5; D gene uncertain. Germline V gene lookup returns CDR1 MNHEY and CDR2 SVGAGI. The CDR3 is 15 residues long. V shed 5 bases and J shed 0 bases, with 11 bases lying between them.

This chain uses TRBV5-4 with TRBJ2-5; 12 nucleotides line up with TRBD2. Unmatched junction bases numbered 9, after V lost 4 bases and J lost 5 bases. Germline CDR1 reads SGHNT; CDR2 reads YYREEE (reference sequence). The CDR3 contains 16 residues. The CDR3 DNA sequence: TGTGCCAGCAGCAAGACTAGCGGGGGAGGAGGGGAGACCCAGTACTTC. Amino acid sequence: CASSKTSGGGGETQYF.

The CDR3 DNA is TGTGCCAGCAGCTTAGGGGGACAGTCCTACAATGAGCAGTTCTTC. It codes for CASSLGGQSYNEQFF. This sequence joins TRBV7-6 and TRBJ2-1; 7 bases match TRBD1. The ends lost 1 base at V and 1 base at J; junction bases unmatched: 1. This CDR3 comprises 15 residues. The germline V gene encodes CDR1 SGHVS and CDR2 FNYEAQ.

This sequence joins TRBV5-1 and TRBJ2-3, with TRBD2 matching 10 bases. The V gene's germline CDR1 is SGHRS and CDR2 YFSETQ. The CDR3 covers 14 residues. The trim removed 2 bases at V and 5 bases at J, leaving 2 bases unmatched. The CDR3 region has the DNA TGCGCCAGCAGCTTAAGCGGGGGGGTAGATACGCAGTATTTT. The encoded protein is CASSLSGGVDTQYF.

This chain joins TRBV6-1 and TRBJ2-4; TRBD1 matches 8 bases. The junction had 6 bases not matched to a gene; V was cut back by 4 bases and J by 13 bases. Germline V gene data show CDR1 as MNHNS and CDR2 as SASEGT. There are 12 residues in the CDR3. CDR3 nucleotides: TGTGCCAGCAGTGTCCGGGACAGGCTGCAGTACTTC. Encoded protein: CASSVRDRLQYF.

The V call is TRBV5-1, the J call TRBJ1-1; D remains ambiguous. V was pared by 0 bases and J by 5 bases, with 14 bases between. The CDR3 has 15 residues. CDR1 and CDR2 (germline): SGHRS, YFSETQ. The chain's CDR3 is CASSLAARGTTEAFF. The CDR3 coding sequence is TGCGCCAGCAGCTTGGCCGCTCGAGGTACGACTGAAGCTTTCTTT.

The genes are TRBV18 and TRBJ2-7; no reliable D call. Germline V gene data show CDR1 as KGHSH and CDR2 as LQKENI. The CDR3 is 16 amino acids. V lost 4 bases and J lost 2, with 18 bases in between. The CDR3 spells CASSLGPAFPTYEQYF. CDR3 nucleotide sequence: TGTGCCAGCTCACTTGGCCCAGCTTTCCCTACCTACGAGCAGTACTTC.

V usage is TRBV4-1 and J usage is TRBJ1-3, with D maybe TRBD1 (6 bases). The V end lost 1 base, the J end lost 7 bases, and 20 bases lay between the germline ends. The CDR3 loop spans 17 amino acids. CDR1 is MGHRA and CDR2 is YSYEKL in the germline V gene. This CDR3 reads CASSQGGTGAPSNTIYF. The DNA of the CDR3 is TGCGCCAGCAGCCAAGGAGGCACGGGGGCCCCAAGTAACACCATATATTTT.

The CDR3: CASSSSSGDTQETQYF. The CDR3 region has the DNA TGTGCCAGCAGCTCATCTAGCGGGGATACACAAGAGACCCAGTACTTC. V usage is TRBV27 and J usage is TRBJ2-5; the match to TRBD2 covers 9 bases. CDR1 MNHEY and CDR2 SMNVEV come from the germline V gene (reference sequence). Germline trimming cut 6 bases from V and 2 bases from J; bases unmatched to any gene: 10. The CDR3 length is 16 residues.

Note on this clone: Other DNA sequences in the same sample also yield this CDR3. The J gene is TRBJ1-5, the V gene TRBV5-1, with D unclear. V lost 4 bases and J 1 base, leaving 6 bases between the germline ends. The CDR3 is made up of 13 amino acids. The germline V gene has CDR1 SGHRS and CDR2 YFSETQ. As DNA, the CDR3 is TGCGCCAGCAGCCTGGACAGCAATCAGCCCCAGCATTTT. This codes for CASSLDSNQPQHF.

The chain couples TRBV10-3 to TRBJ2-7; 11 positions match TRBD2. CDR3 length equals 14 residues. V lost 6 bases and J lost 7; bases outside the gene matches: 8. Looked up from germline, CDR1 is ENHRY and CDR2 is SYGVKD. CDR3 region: CAIRPGLAVSEQYF. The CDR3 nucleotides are TGTGCCATCAGACCGGGACTAGCGGTATCGGAGCAGTACTTC.

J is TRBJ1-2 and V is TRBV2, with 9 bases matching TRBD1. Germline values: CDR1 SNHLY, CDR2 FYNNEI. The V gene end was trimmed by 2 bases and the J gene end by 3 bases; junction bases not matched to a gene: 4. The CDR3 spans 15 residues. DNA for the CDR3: TGTGCCAGCAGTGAACGCCGACAGGGGGACTATGGCTACACCTTC. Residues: CASSERRQGDYGYTF.

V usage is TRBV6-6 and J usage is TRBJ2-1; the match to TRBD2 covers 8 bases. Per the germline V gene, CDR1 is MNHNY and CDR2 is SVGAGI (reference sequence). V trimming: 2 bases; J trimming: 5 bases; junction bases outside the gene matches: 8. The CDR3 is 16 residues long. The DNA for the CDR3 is TGTGCCAGCAGTTACCCCGCGACGGGGGGGCACAATGAGCAGTTCTTC. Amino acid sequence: CASSYPATGGHNEQFF.